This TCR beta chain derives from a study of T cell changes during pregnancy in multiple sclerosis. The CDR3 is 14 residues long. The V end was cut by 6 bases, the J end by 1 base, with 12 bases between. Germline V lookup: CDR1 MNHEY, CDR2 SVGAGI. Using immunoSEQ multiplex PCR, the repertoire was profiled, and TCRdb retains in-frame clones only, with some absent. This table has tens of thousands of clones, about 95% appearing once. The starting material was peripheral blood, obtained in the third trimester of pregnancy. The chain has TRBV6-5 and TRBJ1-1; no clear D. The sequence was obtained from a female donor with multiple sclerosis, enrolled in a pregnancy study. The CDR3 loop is CASRRPSPNTEAFF. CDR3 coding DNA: TGTGCCAGCAGGAGGCCCAGCCCGAACACTGAAGCTTTCTTT.